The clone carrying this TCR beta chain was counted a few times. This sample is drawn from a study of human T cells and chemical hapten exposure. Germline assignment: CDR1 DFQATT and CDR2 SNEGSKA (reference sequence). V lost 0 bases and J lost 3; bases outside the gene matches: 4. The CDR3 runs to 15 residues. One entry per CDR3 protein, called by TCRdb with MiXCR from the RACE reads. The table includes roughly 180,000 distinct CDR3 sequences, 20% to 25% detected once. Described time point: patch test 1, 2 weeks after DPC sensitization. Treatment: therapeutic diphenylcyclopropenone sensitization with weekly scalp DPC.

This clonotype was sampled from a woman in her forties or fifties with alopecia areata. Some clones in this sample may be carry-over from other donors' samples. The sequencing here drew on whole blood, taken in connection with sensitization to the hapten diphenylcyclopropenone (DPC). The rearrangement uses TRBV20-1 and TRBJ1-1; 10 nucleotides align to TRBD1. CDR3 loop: CSARDPTGGHTEAFF. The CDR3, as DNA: TGCAGTGCTAGAGACCCGACAGGGGGCCACACTGAAGCTTTCTTT.